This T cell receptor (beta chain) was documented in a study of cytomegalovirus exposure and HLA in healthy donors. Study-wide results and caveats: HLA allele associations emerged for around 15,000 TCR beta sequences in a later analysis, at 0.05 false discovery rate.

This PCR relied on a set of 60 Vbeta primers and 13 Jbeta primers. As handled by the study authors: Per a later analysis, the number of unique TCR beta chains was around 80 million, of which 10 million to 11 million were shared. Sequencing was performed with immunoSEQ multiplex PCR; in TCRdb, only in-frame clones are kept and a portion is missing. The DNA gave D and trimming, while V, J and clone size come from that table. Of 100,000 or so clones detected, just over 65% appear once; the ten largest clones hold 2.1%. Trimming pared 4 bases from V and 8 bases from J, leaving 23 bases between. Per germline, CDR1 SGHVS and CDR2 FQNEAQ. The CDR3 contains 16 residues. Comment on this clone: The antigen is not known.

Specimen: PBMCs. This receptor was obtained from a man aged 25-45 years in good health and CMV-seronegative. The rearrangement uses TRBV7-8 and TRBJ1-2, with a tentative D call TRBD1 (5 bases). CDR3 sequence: CASSSGGSGQYGGYTF. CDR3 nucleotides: TGTGCCAGCAGCTCGGGGGGGTCAGGTCAGTACGGCGGCTACACCTTC.